This paragraph reports one T cell receptor beta chain. Its antigen target is currently unknown. Per-base qualities were not stored, and no clone one base away is much larger. The germline V gene encodes CDR1 SGHVS and CDR2 FQNEAQ. V was cut back by 5 bases and J by 5 bases, leaving a gap of 10 bases between them. The CDR3 has 13 amino acids, counting the end cysteine and phenylalanine. Just CDR3 DNA is preserved here, 39 bases in frame from base 1. Per the publication, the treatment or condition label means: in vitro stimulation with specific CMV peptide epitopes to enrich CMV-specific T cells. This sample was included in a study of T cell repertoires in cytomegalovirus infection (dated by TCRdb to between 2018 and 2021). Some background on the complete study: Recently identified HLA-C-restricted CMV epitopes, whose presentation resists viral immunomodulation, were targeted by peptide stimulations together with well-studied HLA-B-restricted epitopes. Donor HLA type was relevant to the analysis, as public TCR beta signatures indicated carriage of CMV infection together with the matching HLA type.

This sample was sequenced with an Illumina HiSeq 1500. TCRdb applied fastp at Q25 and MiXCR to the public reads, then kept only in-frame beta chains. CDR3 protein duplicates are merged, each entry listing the most common genes and DNA. This sample is represented by 300,000 or so distinct CDR3 sequences; 25% of them were singletons. About 14% of the sample is in the top ten clones. Findings and caveats that apply to the study as a whole: In the ex vivo response, HLA-C-restricted CMV-specific TCR beta clonotypes were dominant, and in two of eight donors the single most frequent clonotype came from this HLA-C-restricted group. Cumulative frequency of public TCR beta family members discriminated carriers of CMV infection plus the relevant HLA type in this cohort and an independent 352-donor cohort.

This clonotype originated in a human donor in good health (CMV status not recorded). Some clones in this sample may be carry-over from other donors' samples. The sample consisted of cultured PBMCs, taken from culture after CMV antigen stimulation. The V gene is TRBV7-8 and the J gene is TRBJ2-1; no D gene call is confident. The DNA reads as follows: TGTGCCAGCAGCATCTCCAGAAACAATGAGCAGTTCTTC. Its coded protein is CASSISRNNEQFF.